Presented here are 19 T cell receptor beta chains from one specimen sequenced in a study of blood T cell repertoires in COVID-19. Libraries were prepared by immunoSEQ multiplex PCR; TCRdb keeps only in-frame clonotypes and omits some of them. Of roughly 160,000 clones detected, over 80% appear once; the ten largest clones hold about an eighth. The sequenced material came from PBMCs or T cells enriched from blood (not recorded which). These receptors all come from a woman aged 55-75 years who had recovered from COVID-19.

The V and J genes are TRBV28 and TRBJ2-5; 8 positions match TRBD1. CDR1 is MDHEN, CDR2 SYDVKM, per germline. With V trimmed by 5 bases and J by 4 bases, 12 bases remained unmatched. CDR3 size: 16 residues. The CDR3 DNA is TGTGCCAGCAGTCTCTCAGGGGGCGAAAAAAGAGAGACCCAGTACTTC. Translating gives CASSLSGGEKRETQYF. The full variable domain, with the rest looked up from reference TRBV28 and TRBJ2-5, is DVKVTQSSRYLVKRTGEKVFLECVQDMDHENMFWYRQDPGLGLRLIYFSYDVKMKEKGDIPEGYSVSREKKERFSLILESASTNQTSMYLCASSLSGGEKRETQYFGPGTRLLVL.

About this clone itself: The same CDR3 is also encoded by other DNA sequences in this sample. The chain links TRBV19 to TRBJ2-3; 10 bases map to TRBD1. This CDR3 comprises 15 residues. Germline trimming cut 6 bases from V and 0 bases from J; bases unmatched to any gene: 3. Germline V lookup: CDR1 LNHDA, CDR2 SQIVND (reference sequence). CDR3 bases: TGTGCCAGTAGGATGGGACAGGGGAGCACAGATACGCAGTATTTT. Residues: CASRMGQGSTDTQYF.

The sample holds one count of this clone. The chain links TRBV7-2 to TRBJ2-1, with TRBD2 matching 9 bases. Germline-derived CDR1 and CDR2 are SGHTA and FQGNSA. This CDR3 has 15 residues. The V and J ends lost 6 bases and 4 bases, in that order; junction bases with no gene match: 7. The CDR3 is CASRTSGWEYNEQFF. CDR3 in DNA: TGTGCCAGCAGGACTAGCGGCTGGGAGTACAATGAGCAGTTCTTC.

This clone was recorded a few times. This rearrangement joins TRBV28 to TRBJ1-1; no reliable D call. Trimming pared 5 bases from V and 1 base from J, leaving 14 bases between. CDR3 length equals 15 residues. CDR1 MDHEN and CDR2 SYDVKM come from the germline V gene. The CDR3 DNA reads TGTGCCAGCAGTCAACCCCAGAGGAAGAACACTGAAGCTTTCTTT. It is translated as CASSQPQRKNTEAFF.

This clone was detected only a few times. The chain is built from TRBV4-2 and TRBJ1-5; D is unclear. V was shortened by 0 bases and J by 6 bases, with 9 bases between the two germline ends. The germline V gene has CDR1 LGHNA and CDR2 YNFKEQ. The CDR3 is made up of 14 amino acids. The CDR3 sequence: CASSQDQASQPQHF. DNA for the CDR3: TGTGCCAGCAGCCAAGACCAAGCCTCTCAGCCCCAGCATTTT.

The chain has TRBV3-1 (or the pseudogene TRBV3-2) and TRBJ1-3; no firm D call. Germline V lookup: CDR1 LGHDT, CDR2 YNNKEL (reference sequence). With 2 bases removed from V and 7 bases from J, the gap between germline ends came to 21 bases. The CDR3 has 17 amino acids. The CDR3 loop reads CASSQPPRPFYSNTIYF. For the CDR3, the DNA is TGTGCCAGCAGCCAACCCCCCAGGCCGTTTTACTCCAACACCATATATTTT.

This clone was seen a few times. This sequence joins TRBV6-5 and TRBJ1-2; 8 bases fit TRBD1. The CDR3 totals 15 residues. The junction had 7 bases not matched to a gene; V was cut back by 2 bases and J by 5 bases. CDR1 is MNHEY and CDR2 is SVGAGI in the germline V gene. The CDR3 coding sequence is TGTGCCAGCAGTTACACGACAGGGGTAGGGTATGGCTACACCTTC. Its translation is CASSYTTGVGYGYTF.

This sequence joins TRBV6-5 and TRBJ2-7; TRBD2 agrees at 7 bases. The length of the CDR3 is 15 residues. The trim removed 4 bases at V and 0 bases at J, leaving 6 bases unmatched. Germline assignment: CDR1 MNHEY and CDR2 SVGAGI. The CDR3 region has the DNA TGTGCCAGCAGTTCCCGACTAGCCCTCTCCTACGAGCAGTACTTC. It is translated as CASSSRLALSYEQYF.

The rearrangement joins TRBV18 to TRBJ2-3, with TRBD2 identical over 7 bases. The CDR3 totals 15 residues. Per germline, CDR1 KGHSH and CDR2 LQKENI. Losses at the gene ends were 3 bases for V and 6 bases for J; bases not matched to a gene: 9. CDR3 in amino acids: CASSPKTSSLDTQYF. The DNA of the CDR3 is TGTGCCAGCTCACCTAAGACTAGCAGCCTGGATACGCAGTATTTT.

The chain couples TRBV28 to TRBJ1-2; 10 bases map to TRBD1. The length of the CDR3 is 17 residues. Per the germline V gene, CDR1 is MDHEN and CDR2 is SYDVKM. With V trimmed by 6 bases and J by 4 bases, 14 bases remained unmatched. Here the CDR3 reads CASSDLTGTGEVYGYTF. The CDR3 region has the DNA TGTGCCAGCAGCGACCTCACCGGGACAGGGGAAGTCTATGGCTACACCTTC.

V usage is TRBV19 and J usage is TRBJ2-1; a possible D gene is TRBD2 (6 bases). The CDR3 runs 16 residues. V gave up 1 base and J gave up 7 bases, with 17 bases separating them. Germline CDR1 is LNHDA and CDR2 is SQIVND (reference sequence). This CDR3 is CASSIVRGLYRNEQFF. The CDR3 DNA sequence: TGTGCCAGTAGTATAGTGCGGGGCCTGTATCGTAATGAGCAGTTCTTC.

There are a few counts of this clone. This sequence joins TRBV19 and TRBJ2-7; weak D call: TRBD2 (5 bases). The CDR3 runs to 12 residues. The germline V and J ends were trimmed by 10 bases and 3 bases, with 13 bases remaining between them. The V gene's germline CDR1 is LNHDA and CDR2 SQIVND (reference sequence). CDR3 coding DNA: TGTGCCACCAAGCCGGGAAACTACGAGCAGTACTTC. Protein: CATKPGNYEQYF.

The V gene is TRBV27, the J gene TRBJ1-2; perhaps TRBD1 as D (6 bases). CDR1 and CDR2 from the germline V gene are MNHEY and SMNVEV (reference sequence). V was cut by 4 bases and J by 5 bases, with 14 bases left in between. This CDR3 comprises 14 residues. CDR3 in DNA: TGTGCCAGCAGTTCACAGGGATGGGGATATGGCTACACCTTC. It translates to CASSSQGWGYGYTF.

This chain uses TRBV18 with TRBJ1-1; TRBD1 aligns across 7 bases. The ends lost 5 bases at V and 3 bases at J; junction bases unmatched: 3. The germline gives CDR1 KGHSH, CDR2 LQKENI. CDR3 length: 13 residues. The CDR3, as DNA: TGTGCCAGCTCAGCCACAGGGGACACTGAAGCTTTCTTT. This translates into CASSATGDTEAFF.

This chain links TRBV7-3 with TRBJ2-3, with TRBD2 as a possible D gene (5 bases). Germline V gene data show CDR1 as SGHTA and CDR2 as FQGTGA. CDR3 length: 13 residues. The V gene lost 5 bases and the J gene lost 1 base, with 7 bases spanning the gap. As DNA, the CDR3 is TGTGCCAGCAGCGCTAGCCGCACAGATACGCAGTATTTT. It is translated as CASSASRTDTQYF.

The chain couples TRBV6-5 to TRBJ2-2; TRBD2 matches at 7 bases. This CDR3 has 15 residues. The germline CDR1 and CDR2 sequences are MNHEY and SVGAGI. Trimming at V came to 6 bases and at J to 0 bases, leaving 4 bases not matched to a gene. The DNA of the CDR3 is TGTGCCAGCAGAGGCGGACTAGCGAACACCGGGGAGCTGTTTTTT. Translation: CASRGGLANTGELFF.

V usage is TRBV2 and J usage is TRBJ1-5; D possibly corresponds to TRBD1 (6 bases). Trimming took off 8 bases at V and 2 bases at J, with 13 bases between the two ends. The CDR3 loop spans 14 amino acids. Germline lookup yields CDR1 SNHLY and CDR2 FYNNEI. In DNA, the CDR3 is TGTGCCAGCCAGACGGACAGCGGCAATCAGCCCCAGCATTTT. Encoded protein: CASQTDSGNQPQHF.

V and J are TRBV27 and TRBJ2-1; TRBD2 agrees at 9 bases. The germline CDR1 and CDR2 sequences are MNHEY and SMNVEV (reference sequence). Trimming at V came to 3 bases and at J to 9 bases, leaving 6 bases not matched to a gene. The CDR3 spans 14 residues. The CDR3, as DNA: TGTGCCAGCAGTTTCTTAGCGGGAGAGGGTGAGCAGTTCTTC. Translated: CASSFLAGEGEQFF.

This clone was counted once. The rearrangement uses TRBV3-1 (or the pseudogene TRBV3-2) and TRBJ1-1; tentative D call: TRBD1 (6 bases). The CDR3 sequence is 16 residues long. Trimming took 0 bases from V and 7 from J, leaving 18 bases between them. The germline V gene has CDR1 LGHDT and CDR2 YNNKEL (reference sequence). CDR3 nucleotides: TGTGCCAGCAGCCAAGAGGGGGCGCCGTCCTTTGATGAAGCTTTCTTT. Its protein is CASSQEGAPSFDEAFF.